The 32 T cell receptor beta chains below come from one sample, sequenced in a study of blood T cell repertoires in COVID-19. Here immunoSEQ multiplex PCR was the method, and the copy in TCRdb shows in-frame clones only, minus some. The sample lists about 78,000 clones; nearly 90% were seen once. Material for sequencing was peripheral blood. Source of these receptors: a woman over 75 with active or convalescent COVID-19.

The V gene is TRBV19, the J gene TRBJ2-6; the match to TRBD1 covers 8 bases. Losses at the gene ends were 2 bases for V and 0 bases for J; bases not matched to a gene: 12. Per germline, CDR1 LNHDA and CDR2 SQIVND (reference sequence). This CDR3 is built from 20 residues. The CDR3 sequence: CASSILTGQGSSSGANVLTF. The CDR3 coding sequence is TGTGCCAGTAGTATACTTACCGGACAGGGCTCTAGCTCTGGGGCCAACGTCCTGACTTTC. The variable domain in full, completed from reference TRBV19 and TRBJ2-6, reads DGGITQSPKYLFRKEGQNVTLSCEQNLNHDAMYWYRQDPGQGLRLIYYSQIVNDFQKGDIAEGYSVSREKKESFPLTVTSAQKNPTAFYLCASSILTGQGSSSGANVLTFGAGSRLTVL.

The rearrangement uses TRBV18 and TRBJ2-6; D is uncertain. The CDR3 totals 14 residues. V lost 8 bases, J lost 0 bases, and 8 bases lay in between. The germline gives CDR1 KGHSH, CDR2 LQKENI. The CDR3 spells CASRDNSGANVLTF. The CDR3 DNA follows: TGTGCCAGCCGAGACAACTCTGGGGCCAACGTCCTGACTTTC.

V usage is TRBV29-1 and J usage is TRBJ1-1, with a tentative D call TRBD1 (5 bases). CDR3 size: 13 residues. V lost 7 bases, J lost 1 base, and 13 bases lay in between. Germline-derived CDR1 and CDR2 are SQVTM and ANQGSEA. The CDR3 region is CSADGGPNTEAFF. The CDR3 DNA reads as TGCAGCGCTGACGGGGGACCGAACACTGAAGCTTTCTTT.

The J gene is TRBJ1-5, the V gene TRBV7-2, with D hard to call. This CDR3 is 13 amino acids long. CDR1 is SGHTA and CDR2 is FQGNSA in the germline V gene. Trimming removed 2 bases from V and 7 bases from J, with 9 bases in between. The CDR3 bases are TGTGCCAGCAGCTTAAGCGAGGCCCAGCCCCAGCATTTT. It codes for CASSLSEAQPQHF.

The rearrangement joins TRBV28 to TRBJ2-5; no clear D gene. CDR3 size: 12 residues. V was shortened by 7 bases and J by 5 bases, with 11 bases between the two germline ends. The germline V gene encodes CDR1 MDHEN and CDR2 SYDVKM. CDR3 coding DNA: TGTGCCAGCATGGAGCCCTCGGAGACCCAGTACTTC. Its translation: CASMEPSETQYF. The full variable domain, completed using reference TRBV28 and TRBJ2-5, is DVKVTQSSRYLVKRTGEKVFLECVQDMDHENMFWYRQDPGLGLRLIYFSYDVKMKEKGDIPEGYSVSREKKERFSLILESASTNQTSMYLCASMEPSETQYFGPGTRLLVL.

The CDR3 protein is CASSLGGGRGYTF. The CDR3 DNA reads TGTGCCAGCAGCTTAGGGGGGGGTCGTGGCTACACCTTC. The V call is TRBV7-2, the J call TRBJ1-2, with a weak D call TRBD1 (5 bases). Looked up from germline, CDR1 is SGHTA and CDR2 is FQGNSA. Trimming took 1 base from V and 7 from J, leaving 10 bases between them. The CDR3 is made up of 13 amino acids.

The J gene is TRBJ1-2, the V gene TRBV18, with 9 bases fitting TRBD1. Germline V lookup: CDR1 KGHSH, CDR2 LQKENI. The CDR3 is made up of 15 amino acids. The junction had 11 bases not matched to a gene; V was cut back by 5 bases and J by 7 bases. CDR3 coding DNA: TGTGCCAGCTCAGGAGAGACAGGGGGAAGCTTTGGCTACACCTTC. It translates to CASSGETGGSFGYTF.

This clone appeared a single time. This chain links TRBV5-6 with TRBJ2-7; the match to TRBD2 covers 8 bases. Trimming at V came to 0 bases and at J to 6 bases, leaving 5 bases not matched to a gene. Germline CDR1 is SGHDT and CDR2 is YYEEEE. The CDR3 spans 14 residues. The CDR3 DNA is TGTGCCAGCAGCTTGGAGTGGGCGGGGGGCGAGCAGTACTTC. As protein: CASSLEWAGGEQYF.

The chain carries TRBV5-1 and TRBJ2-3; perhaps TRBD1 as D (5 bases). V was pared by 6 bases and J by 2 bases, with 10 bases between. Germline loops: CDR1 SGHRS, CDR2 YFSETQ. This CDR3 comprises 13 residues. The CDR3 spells CASKRQPTDTQYF. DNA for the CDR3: TGCGCCAGCAAGCGACAGCCCACAGATACGCAGTATTTT.

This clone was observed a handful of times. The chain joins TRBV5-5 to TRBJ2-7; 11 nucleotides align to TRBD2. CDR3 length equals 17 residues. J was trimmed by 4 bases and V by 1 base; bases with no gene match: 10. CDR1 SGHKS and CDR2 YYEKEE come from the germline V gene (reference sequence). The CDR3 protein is CASSLMLAGGPWYEQYF. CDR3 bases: TGTGCCAGCAGCTTGATGTTAGCGGGAGGGCCCTGGTACGAGCAGTACTTC.

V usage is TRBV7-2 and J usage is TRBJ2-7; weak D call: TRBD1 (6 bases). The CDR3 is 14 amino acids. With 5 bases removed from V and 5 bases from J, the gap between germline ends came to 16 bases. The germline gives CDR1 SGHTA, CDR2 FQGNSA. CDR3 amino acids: CASSPSWGRNEQYF. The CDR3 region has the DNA TGTGCCAGCAGCCCCTCGTGGGGGCGTAACGAGCAGTACTTC.

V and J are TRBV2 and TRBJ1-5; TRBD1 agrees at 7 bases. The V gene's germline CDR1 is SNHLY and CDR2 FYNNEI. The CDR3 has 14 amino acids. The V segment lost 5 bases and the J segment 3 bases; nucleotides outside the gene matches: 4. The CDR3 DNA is TGTGCCAGCAGTCGGGACAGTTTCAATCAGCCCCAGCATTTT. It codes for CASSRDSFNQPQHF.

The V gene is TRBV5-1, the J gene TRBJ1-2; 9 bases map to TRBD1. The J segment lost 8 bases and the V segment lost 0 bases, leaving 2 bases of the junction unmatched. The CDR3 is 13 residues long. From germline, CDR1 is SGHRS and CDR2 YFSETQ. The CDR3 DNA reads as TGCGCCAGCAGCTTGGGACAGGGGGGAGGCTACACCTTC. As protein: CASSLGQGGGYTF.

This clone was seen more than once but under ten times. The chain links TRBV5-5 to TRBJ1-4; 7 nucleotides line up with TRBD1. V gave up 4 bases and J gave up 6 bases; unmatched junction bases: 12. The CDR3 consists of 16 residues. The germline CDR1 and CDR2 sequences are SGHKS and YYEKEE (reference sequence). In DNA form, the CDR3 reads TGTGCCAGCAGCCAGAGCCAGACAGGGCTCCATGAAAAACTGTTTTTT. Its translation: CASSQSQTGLHEKLFF.

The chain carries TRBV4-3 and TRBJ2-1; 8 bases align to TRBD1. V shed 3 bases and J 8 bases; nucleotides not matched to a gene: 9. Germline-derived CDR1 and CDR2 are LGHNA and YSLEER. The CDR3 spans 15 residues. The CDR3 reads CASSHRSGGNYEQFF. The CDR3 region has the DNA TGCGCCAGCAGCCATAGGTCAGGGGGCAACTATGAGCAGTTCTTC.

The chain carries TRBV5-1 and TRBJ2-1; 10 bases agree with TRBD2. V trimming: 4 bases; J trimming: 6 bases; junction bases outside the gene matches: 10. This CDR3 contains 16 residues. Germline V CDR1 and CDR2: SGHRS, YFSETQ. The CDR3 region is CASSPGSGRAPNEQFF. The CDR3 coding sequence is TGCGCCAGCAGCCCCGGGAGCGGGAGGGCCCCCAATGAGCAGTTCTTC.

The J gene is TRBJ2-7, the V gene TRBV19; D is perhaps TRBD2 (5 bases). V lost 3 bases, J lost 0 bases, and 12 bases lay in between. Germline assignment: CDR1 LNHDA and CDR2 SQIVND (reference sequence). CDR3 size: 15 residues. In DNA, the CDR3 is TGTGCCAGTAGTATGGACGGGATGAACTCCTACGAGCAGTACTTC. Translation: CASSMDGMNSYEQYF.

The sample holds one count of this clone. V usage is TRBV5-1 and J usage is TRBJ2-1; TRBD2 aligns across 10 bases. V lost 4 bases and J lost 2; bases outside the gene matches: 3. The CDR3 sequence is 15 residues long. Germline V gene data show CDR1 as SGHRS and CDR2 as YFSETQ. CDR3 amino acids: CASSRTSGTYNEQFF. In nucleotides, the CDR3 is TGCGCCAGCAGCCGAACTAGCGGGACCTACAATGAGCAGTTCTTC. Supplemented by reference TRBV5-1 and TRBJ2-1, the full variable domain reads KAGVTQTPRYLIKTRGQQVTLSCSPISGHRSVSWYQQTPGQGLQFLFEYFSETQRNKGNFPGRFSGRQFSNSRSEMNVSTLELGDSALYLCASSRTSGTYNEQFFGPGTRLTVL.

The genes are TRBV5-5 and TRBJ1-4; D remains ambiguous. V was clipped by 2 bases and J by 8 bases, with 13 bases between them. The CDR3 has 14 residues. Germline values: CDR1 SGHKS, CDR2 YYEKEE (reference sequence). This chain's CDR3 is CASSLDGGEEKLFF. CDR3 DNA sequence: TGTGCCAGCAGCTTAGACGGTGGGGAGGAAAAACTGTTTTTT.

CDR3 bases: TGTGCCAGCAGTGAACGTGATAGCGGGGCGGTCACAGATACGCAGTATTTT. Protein product: CASSERDSGAVTDTQYF. This sequence joins TRBV25-1 and TRBJ2-3; 8 bases fit TRBD2. CDR1 and CDR2 from the germline V gene are MGHDK and SYGVNS. V trimming: 2 bases; J trimming: 2 bases; junction bases outside the gene matches: 9. CDR3 size: 17 residues.

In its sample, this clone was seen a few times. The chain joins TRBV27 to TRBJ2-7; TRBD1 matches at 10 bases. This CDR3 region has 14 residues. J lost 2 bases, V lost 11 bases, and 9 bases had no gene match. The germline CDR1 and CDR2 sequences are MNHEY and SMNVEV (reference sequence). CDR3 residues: CAASDRGRTYEQYF. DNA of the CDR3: TGTGCCGCCTCAGACAGGGGGCGAACCTACGAGCAGTACTTC.

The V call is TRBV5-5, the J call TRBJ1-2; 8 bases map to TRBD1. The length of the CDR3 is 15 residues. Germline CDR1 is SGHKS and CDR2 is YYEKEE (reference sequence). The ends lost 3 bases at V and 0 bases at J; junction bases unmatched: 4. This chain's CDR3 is CASSSRQGTNYGYTF. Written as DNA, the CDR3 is TGTGCCAGCAGCTCGCGACAGGGGACTAACTATGGCTACACCTTC. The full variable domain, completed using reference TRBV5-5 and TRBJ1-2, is DAGVTQSPTHLIKTRGQQVTLRCSPISGHKSVSWYQQVLGQGPQFIFQYYEKEERGRGNFPDRFSARQFPNYSSELNVNALLLGDSALYLCASSSRQGTNYGYTFGSGTRLTVV.

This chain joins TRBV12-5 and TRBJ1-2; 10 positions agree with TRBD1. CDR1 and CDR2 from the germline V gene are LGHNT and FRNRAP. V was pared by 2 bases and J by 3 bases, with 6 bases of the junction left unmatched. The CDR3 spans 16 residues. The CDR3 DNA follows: TGTGCTAGTGGTTTGATCCGGGACAGGGGTGACTATGGCTACACCTTC. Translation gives CASGLIRDRGDYGYTF. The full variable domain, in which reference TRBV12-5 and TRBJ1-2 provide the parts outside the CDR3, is DARVTQTPRHKVTEMGQEVTMRCQPILGHNTVFWYRQTMMQGLELLAYFRNRAPLDDSGMPKDRFSAEMPDATLATLKIQPSEPRDSAVYFCASGLIRDRGDYGYTFGSGTRLTVV.

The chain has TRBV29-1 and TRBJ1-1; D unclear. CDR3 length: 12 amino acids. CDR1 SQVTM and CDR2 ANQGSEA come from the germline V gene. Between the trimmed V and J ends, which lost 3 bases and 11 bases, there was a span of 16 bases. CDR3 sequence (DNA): TGCAGCGTTGAGTCGTATGTCAGGCAGGCTTTCTTT. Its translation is CSVESYVRQAFF.

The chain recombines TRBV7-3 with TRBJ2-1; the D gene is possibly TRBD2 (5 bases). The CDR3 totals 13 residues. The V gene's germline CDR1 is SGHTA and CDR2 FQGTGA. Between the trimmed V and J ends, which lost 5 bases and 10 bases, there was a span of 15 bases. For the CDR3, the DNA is TGTGCCAGCAGCCCTTCTGGCGGGCCGGAGCAGTTCTTC. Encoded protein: CASSPSGGPEQFF.

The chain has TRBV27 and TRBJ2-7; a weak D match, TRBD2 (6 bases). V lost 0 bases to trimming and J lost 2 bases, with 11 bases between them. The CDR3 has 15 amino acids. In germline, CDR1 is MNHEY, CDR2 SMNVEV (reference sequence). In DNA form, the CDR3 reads TGTGCCAGCAGTTTATCCCCGCGGGGTACCTACGAGCAGTACTTC. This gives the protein CASSLSPRGTYEQYF.

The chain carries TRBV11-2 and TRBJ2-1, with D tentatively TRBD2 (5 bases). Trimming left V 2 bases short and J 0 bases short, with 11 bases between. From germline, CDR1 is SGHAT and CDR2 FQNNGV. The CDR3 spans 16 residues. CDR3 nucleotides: TGTGCCAGCAGCTTAATGCGGGCGAGCTCCTACAATGAGCAGTTCTTC. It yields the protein CASSLMRASSYNEQFF.

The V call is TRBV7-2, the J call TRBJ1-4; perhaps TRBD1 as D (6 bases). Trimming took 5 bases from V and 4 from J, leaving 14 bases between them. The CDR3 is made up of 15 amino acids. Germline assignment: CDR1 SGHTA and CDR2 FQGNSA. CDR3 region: CASSARTVYNEKLFF. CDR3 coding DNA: TGTGCCAGCAGCGCGAGGACAGTTTATAATGAAAAACTGTTTTTT.

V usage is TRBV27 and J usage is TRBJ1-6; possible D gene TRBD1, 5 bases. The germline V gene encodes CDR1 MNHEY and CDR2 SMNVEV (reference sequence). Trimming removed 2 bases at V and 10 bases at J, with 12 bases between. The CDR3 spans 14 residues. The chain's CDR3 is CASSLTGLGSPLHF. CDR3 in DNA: TGTGCCAGCAGTTTAACAGGCCTGGGGTCACCCCTCCACTTT.

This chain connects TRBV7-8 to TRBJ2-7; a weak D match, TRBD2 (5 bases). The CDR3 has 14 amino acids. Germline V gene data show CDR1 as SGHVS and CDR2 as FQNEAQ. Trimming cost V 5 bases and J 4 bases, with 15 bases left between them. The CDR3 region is CASSPTGSVYEQYF. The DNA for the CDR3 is TGTGCCAGCAGCCCCACGGGGAGTGTATACGAGCAGTACTTC.

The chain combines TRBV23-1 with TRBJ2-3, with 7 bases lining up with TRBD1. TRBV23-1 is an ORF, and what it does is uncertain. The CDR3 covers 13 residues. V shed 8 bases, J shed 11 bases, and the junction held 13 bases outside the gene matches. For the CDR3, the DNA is TGCGCCAGCCAAGACAGGGTGGATGGAGTGCAGTATTTT. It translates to CASQDRVDGVQYF.

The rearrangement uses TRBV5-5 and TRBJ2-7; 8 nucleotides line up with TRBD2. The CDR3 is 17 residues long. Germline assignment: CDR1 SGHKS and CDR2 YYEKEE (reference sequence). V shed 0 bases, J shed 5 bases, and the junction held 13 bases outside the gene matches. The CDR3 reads CASSLVGGGGTSHEQYF. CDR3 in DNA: TGTGCCAGCAGCTTGGTTGGAGGCGGGGGGACCTCTCACGAGCAGTACTTC.